This T cell receptor beta chain was captured in a study of blood T cell repertoires in COVID-19. In the study overall: Donors in the United States, Italy and Spain gave samples during acute or convalescent COVID-19. The cDNA or gDNA used as material had been derived from T cells, B-cell-depleted T cells, or PBMCs.

Deletions cut 6 bases from V and 4 bases from J, with 12 bases between. CDR1 is LNHDA, CDR2 SQIVND, per germline (reference sequence). The CDR3 loop spans 14 amino acids. Per the authors' pipeline: Amplified reference gene primers provided the basis for estimating nucleated cell counts. Produced via immunoSEQ multiplex PCR; TCRdb's table is partial and in-frame only. V and J calls and clone size come straight from that table; D and trimming were deduced from the DNA. Here the sample spans 280,000 or so clones, roughly 85% being singletons. This chain connects TRBV19 to TRBJ2-2; TRBD1 might be the D (5 bases). The sample taken for sequencing was peripheral blood. This sequence originates from a woman aged 50 to 65 who had recovered from COVID-19. The CDR3 region has the DNA TGTGCCAGTAGACAGGATTTCGGCACCGGGGAGCTGTTTTTT. It encodes CASRQDFGTGELFF.